The 22 T cell receptor beta chains in this list originate from one sample, sequenced in a study of cytomegalovirus exposure and HLA in healthy donors. PCR used 60 Vbeta primers and 13 Jbeta primers. The method was immunoSEQ multiplex PCR; TCRdb's version includes in-frame clones alone and lacks a portion of them. The sample includes 150,000 to 200,000 clones, more than 75% of them seen just once. Input material: PBMCs. All receptors come from a woman aged 25 to 45 in good health and CMV-seropositive.

Notes on this clone: Germline and junction disagree at one end, which may indicate a read error. The chain recombines TRBV7-9 with TRBJ1-5, with a tentative D call TRBD1 (5 bases). Germline-derived CDR1 and CDR2 are SEHNR and FQNEAQ (reference sequence). The CDR3 length is 17 residues. DNA for the CDR3: TGTTCCAGCAGCTTAGGCGGGACTAGGGGTCTCAATCAGCCCCAGCATTTT. Translation: CSSSLGGTRGLNQPQHF.

The rearrangement links TRBV28 to TRBJ1-1; maybe TRBD1 (6 bases). Trimming removed 2 bases at V and 4 bases at J, with 14 bases between. In germline, CDR1 is MDHEN, CDR2 SYDVKM. The CDR3 is made up of 15 amino acids. In DNA form, the CDR3 reads TGTGCCAGCAGTTTACCAAACCAGGGGTTCACTGAAGCTTTCTTT. This codes for CASSLPNQGFTEAFF.

This chain joins TRBV5-1 and TRBJ2-7; TRBD1 matches at 10 bases. The trim removed 7 bases at V and 3 bases at J, leaving 7 bases unmatched. There are 14 residues in the CDR3. Germline CDR1 SGHRS, CDR2 YFSETQ. The CDR3 is CASESGTGDYEQYF. The CDR3 bases are TGCGCCAGCGAGTCCGGGACAGGGGACTACGAGCAGTACTTC.

As DNA, the CDR3 is TGTGCCAGCAGCTATACAGGGGGCGCATTAGAGACCCAGTACTTC. It encodes CASSYTGGALETQYF. The chain carries TRBV5-4 and TRBJ2-5; TRBD1 aligns across 9 bases. The CDR3 is 15 amino acids. V trimming: 3 bases; J trimming: 4 bases; junction bases outside the gene matches: 7. Germline V lookup: CDR1 SGHNT, CDR2 YYREEE (reference sequence).

The gene calls are TRBV7-9 and TRBJ1-2, with TRBD1 matching over 8 bases. CDR3 length: 17 residues. V was clipped by 5 bases and J by 4 bases; unmatched bases: 15. Germline CDR1 is SEHNR and CDR2 is FQNEAQ (reference sequence). The CDR3 protein is CASSPGAGGDSGYGYTF. The CDR3 nucleotides are TGTGCCAGCAGCCCTGGGGCAGGGGGCGATTCGGGCTATGGCTACACCTTC.

This clone appeared a few times. The chain has TRBV6-1 and TRBJ1-4; 8 nucleotides agree with TRBD1. Germline V lookup: CDR1 MNHNS, CDR2 SASEGT. The CDR3 contains 15 residues. Trimming cost V 7 bases and J 7 bases; bases outside gene matches: 11. This chain's CDR3 is CASTLGQGGGEKLFF. CDR3 nucleotides: TGTGCCAGCACTCTCGGACAGGGCGGCGGTGAAAAACTGTTTTTT.

This sequence joins TRBV11-3 and TRBJ1-3, with no clear D. Deletions cut 0 bases from V and 0 bases from J, with 12 bases between. The CDR3 is made up of 17 amino acids. Germline V gene data show CDR1 as SGHNT and CDR2 as YENEEA. The CDR3 DNA follows: TGTGCCAGCAGCTTAGATATGTTCCGGGACTCTGGAAACACCATATATTTT. Translating gives CASSLDMFRDSGNTIYF.

The chain recombines TRBV11-3 with TRBJ2-1; D is possibly TRBD1 (5 bases). V lost 6 bases to trimming and J lost 0 bases, with 9 bases between them. CDR3 length: 14 residues. Germline lookup yields CDR1 SGHNT and CDR2 YENEEA. As DNA, the CDR3 is TGTGCCAGCAGGAAAGGGGACTCCTACAATGAGCAGTTCTTC. Its translation: CASRKGDSYNEQFF.

In this sample, this clone turned up once. The V call is TRBV2, the J call TRBJ1-5; possible D gene TRBD1, 6 bases. This CDR3 is 13 amino acids long. V lost 5 bases to trimming and J lost 3 bases, with 8 bases between them. CDR1 is SNHLY, CDR2 FYNNEI, per germline. CDR3 sequence reads: CASSTGYNQPQHF. In nucleotides, the CDR3 is TGTGCCAGCAGTACAGGGTACAATCAGCCCCAGCATTTT.

V usage is TRBV2 and J usage is TRBJ2-5, with 12 bases identical to TRBD2. There are 16 residues in the CDR3. In germline, CDR1 is SNHLY, CDR2 FYNNEI. Trimming at V came to 5 bases and at J to 1 base, leaving 5 bases not matched to a gene. CDR3 sequence (DNA): TGTGCCAGCAGTTGGACTAGCGGGACGGCCCAAGAGACCCAGTACTTC. Encoded protein: CASSWTSGTAQETQYF.

This rearrangement joins TRBV28 to TRBJ1-1; 11 bases match TRBD1. J gave up 4 bases and V 5 bases, and 6 bases lay outside the gene matches. The germline CDR1 and CDR2 sequences are MDHEN and SYDVKM. CDR3 length: 15 amino acids. CDR3 sequence (DNA): TGTGCCAGCAGTCCCGGGACAGGGGGAAGCACTGAAGCTTTCTTT. The encoded protein is CASSPGTGGSTEAFF.

This sequence joins TRBV7-9 and TRBJ1-3; maybe TRBD1 (5 bases). The CDR3 is 13 amino acids. V lost 5 bases and J 2 bases, leaving 7 bases between the germline ends. CDR1 is SEHNR and CDR2 is FQNEAQ in the germline V gene (reference sequence). The CDR3 DNA sequence: TGTGCCAGCAGCGACAGTGCTGGAAACACCATATATTTT. This codes for CASSDSAGNTIYF. Full variable domain (remainder filled in from reference TRBV7-9 and TRBJ1-3): DTGVSQNPRHKITKRGQNVTFRCDPISEHNRLYWYRQTLGQGPEFLTYFQNEAQLEKSRLLSDRFSAERPKGSFSTLEIQRTEQGDSAMYLCASSDSAGNTIYFGEGSWLTVV.

The genes are TRBV4-3 and TRBJ2-4; D ambiguous. This CDR3 is 15 amino acids long. The V end was cut by 1 base, the J end by 2 bases, with 9 bases between. Per germline, CDR1 LGHNA and CDR2 YSLEER. CDR3 nucleotide sequence: TGCGCCAGCAGCCAAGGGGCAGGATCCAAAAACATTCAGTACTTC. This encodes CASSQGAGSKNIQYF.

This chain connects TRBV11-2 to TRBJ2-4; 7 bases line up with TRBD2. The V segment lost 5 bases and the J segment 4 bases; nucleotides outside the gene matches: 14. The CDR3 runs to 17 residues. Germline V gives CDR1 SGHAT, CDR2 FQNNGV. The DNA of the CDR3 is TGTGCCAGCAGCCAAAAAGTCGGCGGGGGAGGGAAAAACATTCAGTACTTC. Amino acid sequence: CASSQKVGGGGKNIQYF.

The chain combines TRBV11-3 with TRBJ2-3; maybe TRBD2 (6 bases). The ends were cut back, 1 base at V and 6 bases at J, with 14 bases in the middle. Germline V gene sequence: CDR1 SGHNT, CDR2 YENEEA. This CDR3 is built from 15 residues. For the CDR3, the DNA is TGTGCCAGCAGCTTAGGTTTGCAGGCGGGGGATACGCAGTATTTT. Translating gives CASSLGLQAGDTQYF.

The genes are TRBV6-5 and TRBJ1-4; D unclear. Germline values: CDR1 MNHEY, CDR2 SVGAGI. The CDR3 is 13 residues long. Trimming stripped 6 bases from V and 8 bases from J, with 13 bases between. The CDR3 loop is CASRRNPKEKLFF. The CDR3 DNA reads as TGTGCCAGCAGGCGGAACCCGAAGGAAAAACTGTTTTTT.

V usage is TRBV19 and J usage is TRBJ1-5, with 10 bases lining up with TRBD1. J lost 5 bases, V lost 6 bases, and 16 bases had no gene match. Germline loops: CDR1 LNHDA, CDR2 SQIVND (reference sequence). This CDR3 comprises 18 residues. Written as DNA, the CDR3 is TGTGCCAGTAGACGGAGACAGGGGGCGGCGGGCCACGATCAGCCCCAGCATTTT. This codes for CASRRRQGAAGHDQPQHF.

The chain joins TRBV28 to TRBJ1-1, with no clear D. Germline V gene lookup returns CDR1 MDHEN and CDR2 SYDVKM. V gave up 4 bases and J gave up 1 base, with 10 bases separating them. The length of the CDR3 is 14 residues. As DNA, the CDR3 is TGTGCCAGCAGTTCCTCCTCTCCGAACACTGAAGCTTTCTTT. Protein: CASSSSSPNTEAFF.

This chain joins TRBV21-1 and TRBJ2-1; TRBD1, the table's D call, lacks a check against the DNA. TRBV21-1 represents a pseudogene. This CDR3 contains 14 residues. This CDR3 reads CATYQGAKNNEQFF. The CDR3 DNA follows: TGTGCCACTTACCAGGGGGCTAAGAACAATGAGCAGTTCTTC.

The chain is built from TRBV5-1 and TRBJ1-3; D may be TRBD1 (6 bases). The germline CDR1 and CDR2 sequences are SGHRS and YFSETQ. Trimming stripped 2 bases from V and 0 bases from J, with 15 bases between. The CDR3 totals 17 residues. Written as DNA, the CDR3 is TGCGCCAGCAGCTTATGGGGGGGGCCCGACTCTGGAAACACCATATATTTT. This sequence encodes CASSLWGGPDSGNTIYF. The full variable domain, with the rest looked up from reference TRBV5-1 and TRBJ1-3, is KAGVTQTPRYLIKTRGQQVTLSCSPISGHRSVSWYQQTPGQGLQFLFEYFSETQRNKGNFPGRFSGRQFSNSRSEMNVSTLELGDSALYLCASSLWGGPDSGNTIYFGEGSWLTVV.

The chain joins TRBV28 to TRBJ2-7; TRBD2 matches 7 bases. Trimming removed 7 bases from V and 2 bases from J; junction bases left unmatched: 2. Looked up from germline, CDR1 is MDHEN and CDR2 is SYDVKM. CDR3 size: 12 residues. The CDR3 here is CASKGRAYEQYF. The CDR3 region has the DNA TGTGCCAGCAAGGGGAGGGCCTACGAGCAGTACTTC.

For this clone: One junction end disagrees with the germline gene, perhaps due to a read error. This same CDR3 is encoded by further DNA sequences in the sample. The rearrangement uses TRBV6-6 and TRBJ1-5, with 7 bases matching TRBD1. The CDR3 runs to 15 residues. Germline V gives CDR1 MNHNY, CDR2 SVGAGI (reference sequence). The CDR3 loop is CASSFLQGFGQPQHF. As DNA, the CDR3 is TGTGCTAGCAGTTTCCTACAGGGGTTCGGGCAGCCCCAGCATTTT.